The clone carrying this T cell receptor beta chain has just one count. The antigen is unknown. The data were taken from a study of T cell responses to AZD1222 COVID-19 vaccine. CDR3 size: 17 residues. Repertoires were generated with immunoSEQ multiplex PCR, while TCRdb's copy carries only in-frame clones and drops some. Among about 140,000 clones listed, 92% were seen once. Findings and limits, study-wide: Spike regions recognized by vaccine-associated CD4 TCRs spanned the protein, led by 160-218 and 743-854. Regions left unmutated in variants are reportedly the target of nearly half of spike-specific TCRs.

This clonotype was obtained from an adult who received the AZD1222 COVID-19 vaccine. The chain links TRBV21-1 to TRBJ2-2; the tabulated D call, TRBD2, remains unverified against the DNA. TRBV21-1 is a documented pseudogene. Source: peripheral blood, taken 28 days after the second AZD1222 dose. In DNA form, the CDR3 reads TGTGCCAGCAGCCTGGCGTCCGGGAGGGAGATTGCCGGGGAGCTGTTTTTT. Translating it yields CASSLASGREIAGELFF.